This T cell receptor beta chain was sequenced during a study of T-cell reconstitution after alpha-beta-depleted transplantation in children. Unique molecular identifiers were built into the TCRbeta library. TCRdb processed the PCR reads anew with MiXCR; each CDR3 protein has one entry. The sample yields approximately 390,000 distinct CDR3 sequences, roughly 11% seen once. This CDR3 comprises 13 residues. From germline, CDR1 is SQVTM and CDR2 ANQGSEA. V shed 4 bases and J shed 4 bases, with 13 bases lying between them. This TCR was sampled from a human donor who donated a stem cell graft to a child with acute myeloid leukemia. V gene TRBV29-1 combines with J gene TRBJ2-5; the D is unclear. Source: PBMCs from the stem cell graft donor, taken from the stem cell graft. The CDR3 reads CSVVGQSPETQYF. DNA of the CDR3: TGCAGCGTTGTAGGGCAATCGCCAGAGACCCAGTACTTC.